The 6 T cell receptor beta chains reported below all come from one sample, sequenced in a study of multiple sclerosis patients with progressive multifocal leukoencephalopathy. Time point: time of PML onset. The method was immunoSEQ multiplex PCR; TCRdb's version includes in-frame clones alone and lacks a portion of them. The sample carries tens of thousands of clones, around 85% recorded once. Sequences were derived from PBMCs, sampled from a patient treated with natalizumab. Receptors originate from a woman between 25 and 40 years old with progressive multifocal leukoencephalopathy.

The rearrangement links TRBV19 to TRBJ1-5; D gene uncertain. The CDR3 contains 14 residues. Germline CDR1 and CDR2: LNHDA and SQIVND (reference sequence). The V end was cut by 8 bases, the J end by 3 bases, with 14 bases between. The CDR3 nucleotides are TGTGCCAGTCAGTCGGGGTGGGTCAATCAGCCCCAGCATTTT. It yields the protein CASQSGWVNQPQHF.

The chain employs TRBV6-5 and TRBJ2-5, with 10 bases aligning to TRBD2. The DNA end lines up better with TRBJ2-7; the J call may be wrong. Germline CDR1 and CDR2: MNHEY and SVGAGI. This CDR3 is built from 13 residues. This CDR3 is CASQREGLYEQYF. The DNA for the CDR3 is TGTGCCAGCCAGCGGGAGGGCCTGTACGAGCAGTACTTC.

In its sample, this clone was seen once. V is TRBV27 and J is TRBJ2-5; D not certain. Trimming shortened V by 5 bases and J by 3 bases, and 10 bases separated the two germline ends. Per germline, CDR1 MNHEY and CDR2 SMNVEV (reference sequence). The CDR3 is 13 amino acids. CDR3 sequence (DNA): TGTGCCAGCAGTAGGAAAGTGGAAGAGACCCAGTACTTC. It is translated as CASSRKVEETQYF.

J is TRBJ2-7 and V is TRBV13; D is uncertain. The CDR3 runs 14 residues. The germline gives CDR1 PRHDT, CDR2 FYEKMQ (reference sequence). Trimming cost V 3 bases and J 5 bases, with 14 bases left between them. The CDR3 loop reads CASSFLGPSHEQYF. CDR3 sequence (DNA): TGTGCCAGCAGCTTCCTAGGGCCTTCCCACGAGCAGTACTTC.

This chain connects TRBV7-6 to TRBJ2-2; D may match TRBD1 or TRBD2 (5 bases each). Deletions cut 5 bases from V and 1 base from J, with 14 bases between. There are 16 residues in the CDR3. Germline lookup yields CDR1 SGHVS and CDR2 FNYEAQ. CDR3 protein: CASSARWDGNTGELFF. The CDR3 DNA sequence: TGTGCCAGCAGCGCAAGGTGGGACGGGAACACCGGGGAGCTGTTTTTT.

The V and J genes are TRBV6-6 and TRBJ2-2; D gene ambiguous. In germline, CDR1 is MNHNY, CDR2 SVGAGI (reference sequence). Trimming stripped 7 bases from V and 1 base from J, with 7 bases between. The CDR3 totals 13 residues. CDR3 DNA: TGTGCCAGCACTTGGCAGAACACCGGGGAGCTGTTTTTT. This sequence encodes CASTWQNTGELFF.